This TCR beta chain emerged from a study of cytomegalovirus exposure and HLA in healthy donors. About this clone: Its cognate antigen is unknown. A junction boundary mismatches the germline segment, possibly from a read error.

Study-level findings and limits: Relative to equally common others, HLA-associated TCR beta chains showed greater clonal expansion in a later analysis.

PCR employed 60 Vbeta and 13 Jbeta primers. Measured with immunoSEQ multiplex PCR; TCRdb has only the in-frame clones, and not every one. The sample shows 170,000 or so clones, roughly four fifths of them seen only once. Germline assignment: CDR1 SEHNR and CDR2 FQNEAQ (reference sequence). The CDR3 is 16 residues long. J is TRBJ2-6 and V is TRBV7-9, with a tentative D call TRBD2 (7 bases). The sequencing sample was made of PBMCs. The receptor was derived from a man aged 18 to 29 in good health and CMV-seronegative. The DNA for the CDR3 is TGTTCCAGCAGCTTACGGGGGGCGAATGGGGCCAACGTCCTGACTTTC. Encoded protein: CSSSLRGANGANVLTF.